The rows below give T cell receptor beta chains drawn from one sample of a study of cytomegalovirus exposure and HLA in healthy donors. Method: immunoSEQ multiplex PCR; TCRdb's copy keeps in-frame clones and lacks some. This sample has under 200,000 clones; 70% to 90% occur once, and the top ten carry 7%. Sequenced: PBMCs. Source of these receptors: a woman aged 25 to 45 in good health and CMV-seropositive. Each CDR3 is given with its conserved first and last residue.

v_call,cdr3_length,j_call,cdr3_aa
TRBV30,14,TRBJ2-7,CAWRKNPGDYEQYF
TRBV6-5,13,TRBJ1-2,CASSRQVTGGYTF
TRBV7-9,15,TRBJ1-5,CASKGQGGSNQPQHF
TRBV5-1,15,TRBJ2-7,CASSRGRAVGYEQYF
TRBV12-1,15,TRBJ2-5,CASSFVRRYQETQYF
TRBV6-5,13,TRBJ1-5,CASSYSFRQPQHF
TRBV5-6,14,TRBJ1-2,CASSLDQGVGGYTF
TRBV5-1,15,TRBJ1-3,CASSPGTASGNTIYF
TRBV6-6,11,TRBJ2-5,CASSHAETQYF
TRBV18,14,TRBJ1-2,CASTSAVANYGYTF
TRBV12-5,12,TRBJ1-1,CASGPYDRAAFF
TRBV6-5,16,TRBJ1-1,CASSYPPGTVNTEAFF
TRBV6-1,13,TRBJ1-5,CASAQQGFGPQHF
TRBV4-3,18,TRBJ1-2,CASSQDYSRGPTQYGYTF
TRBV28,16,TRBJ1-4,CASSFSPGQGDEKLFF
TRBV6-1,15,TRBJ1-2,CASSELWLVNYGYTF
TRBV4-3,12,TRBJ1-1,CASSHQQGEAFF
TRBV7-2,14,TRBJ2-7,CASSPETGGYEQYF
TRBV23-1,17,TRBJ2-3,CASSLRAWSGATDTQYF
TRBV4-3,14,TRBJ2-3,CASSRDRGPDTQYF
TRBV5-1,18,TRBJ2-1,CASSPAPGLAGGYNEQFF
TRBV5-1,14,TRBJ2-7,CASSPGPGTYEQYF
TRBV5-6,14,TRBJ1-4,CASSLAAAGEKLFF
TRBV4-2,16,TRBJ2-2,CASSQVPEINTGELFF
TRBV6-5,13,TRBJ1-5,CASSLAGNQPQHF
TRBV2,14,TRBJ2-4,CASSEGRGPDIQYF
TRBV9,16,TRBJ2-5,CASSVSSGSWVETQYF
TRBV11-3,14,TRBJ2-7,CASSLGGPWYEQYF
TRBV14,15,TRBJ1-5,CASSPGGLGNQPQHF
TRBV15,15,TRBJ2-7,CATSRGGTAKYEQYF
TRBV18,14,TRBJ2-7,CASSPAGETYEQYF
TRBV7-8,16,TRBJ2-2,CASSLVGTGNTGELFF
TRBV10-3,15,TRBJ2-1,CAISSGGAVDNEQFF